This is a list of T cell receptor beta chains from one sample in a study of OX40 agonist ivuxolimab in advanced cancers. This table comes from immunoSEQ multiplex PCR, and its TCRdb copy is limited to in-frame clones, with some not included. The table lists tens of thousands of clones, about 85% of them singletons. The starting material was CD4+ or CD8+ T cells sorted from blood, obtained in a trial of the OX40 agonist ivuxolimab. These TCRs come from an adult with an advanced solid tumor such as melanoma, head and neck, liver or kidney cancer. Both conserved end residues are part of each CDR3. The size field is filled for only some rows; it gives once, few, many or a size class.

TRBV4-3,.,TRBJ2-3,CASSQDRAGITDTQYF
TRBV2,.,TRBJ1-6,CASSEQGPYNSPLHF
TRBV30,.,TRBJ1-1,CAWKMNTEAFF
TRBV7-8,.,TRBJ2-4,CASSLDSGRTAKNIQYF
TRBV28,.,TRBJ2-3,CASSFWAEVNTDTQYF
TRBV5-1,.,TRBJ2-7,CASSTADRASEQYF
TRBV7-3,.,TRBJ2-1,CASSLTLVGYNEQFF
TRBV27,few,TRBJ2-7,CASTDRATEQYF
TRBV5-4,.,TRBJ1-1,CASGDRGLNTEAFF
TRBV25-1,.,TRBJ2-1,CASSEVTGVDNEQFF
TRBV6-5,.,TRBJ1-5,CASTLRGGNQPQHF
TRBV4-3,.,TRBJ2-7,CASSELGLSYEQYF
TRBV19,once,TRBJ2-5,CASSRGLVETQYF
TRBV10-3,.,TRBJ2-2,CAISDVGTGELFF
TRBV5-1,.,TRBJ1-1,CASSLRQGDTEAFF
TRBV2,.,TRBJ1-2,CATLTYTGGTYGYTF
TRBV6-5,.,TRBJ1-3,CASTPSDQGYTIYF
TRBV18,.,TRBJ2-3,CASSPNTGGATDTQYF
TRBV7-3,.,TRBJ1-2,CASSGTGGNYGYTF
TRBV2,.,TRBJ2-7,CASSPLAGGPYEQYF
TRBV5-6,.,TRBJ2-2,CASSYDKRFSGELFF
TRBV5-6,.,TRBJ2-1,CASSLVGLGPNEQFF
TRBV19,.,TRBJ1-1,CASSIWQLNTEAFF
TRBV6-5,.,TRBJ1-2,CASSYSYGQGGNTF
TRBV11-3,.,TRBJ1-1,CASSLEHGKNTEAFF
TRBV11-3,.,TRBJ1-1,CASSWGQGENTEAFF
TRBV7-9,.,TRBJ2-7,CASSQSEEIKTYEQYF